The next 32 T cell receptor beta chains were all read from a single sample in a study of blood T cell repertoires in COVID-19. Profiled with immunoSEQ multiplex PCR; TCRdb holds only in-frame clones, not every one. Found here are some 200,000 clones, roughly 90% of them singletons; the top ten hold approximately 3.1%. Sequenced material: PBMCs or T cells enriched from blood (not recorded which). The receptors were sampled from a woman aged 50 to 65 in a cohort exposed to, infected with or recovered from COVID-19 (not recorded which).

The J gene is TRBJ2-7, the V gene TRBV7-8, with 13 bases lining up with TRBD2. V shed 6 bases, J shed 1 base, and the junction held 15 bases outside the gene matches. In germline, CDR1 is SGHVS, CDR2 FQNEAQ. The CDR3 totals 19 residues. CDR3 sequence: CASSQIPGLAGSISYEQYF. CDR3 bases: TGTGCCAGCAGTCAGATCCCGGGACTAGCGGGGTCTATATCCTACGAGCAGTACTTC.

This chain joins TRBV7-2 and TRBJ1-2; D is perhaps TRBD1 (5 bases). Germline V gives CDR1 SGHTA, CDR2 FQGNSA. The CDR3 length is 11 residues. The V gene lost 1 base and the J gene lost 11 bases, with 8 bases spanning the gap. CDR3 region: CASSLGGLYTF. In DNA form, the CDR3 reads TGTGCCAGCAGCTTAGGGGGACTTTACACCTTC.

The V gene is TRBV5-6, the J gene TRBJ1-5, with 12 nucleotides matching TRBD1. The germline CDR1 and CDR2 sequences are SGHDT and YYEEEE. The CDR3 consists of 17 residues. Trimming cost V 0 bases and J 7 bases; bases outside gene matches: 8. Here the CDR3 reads CASSLGPGQGASQPQHF. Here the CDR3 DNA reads TGTGCCAGCAGCTTGGGACCGGGACAGGGGGCTAGCCAGCCCCAGCATTTT.

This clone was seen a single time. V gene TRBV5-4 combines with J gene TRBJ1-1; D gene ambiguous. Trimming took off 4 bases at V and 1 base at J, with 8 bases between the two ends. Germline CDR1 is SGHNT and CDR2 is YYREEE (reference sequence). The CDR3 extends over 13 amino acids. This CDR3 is CASSLGRNTEAFF. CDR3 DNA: TGTGCCAGCAGCCTGGGTCGGAACACTGAAGCTTTCTTT.

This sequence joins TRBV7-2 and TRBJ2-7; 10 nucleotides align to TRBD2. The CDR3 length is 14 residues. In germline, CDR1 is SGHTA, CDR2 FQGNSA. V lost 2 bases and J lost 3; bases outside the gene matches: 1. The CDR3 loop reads CASSLIAGGYEQYF. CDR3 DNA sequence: TGTGCCAGCAGCTTAATAGCGGGGGGCTACGAGCAGTACTTC. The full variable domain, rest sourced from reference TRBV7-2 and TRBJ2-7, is GAGVSQSPSNKVTEKGKDVELRCDPISGHTALYWYRQSLGQGLEFLIYFQGNSAPDKSGLPSDRFSAERTGGSVSTLTIQRTQQEDSAVYLCASSLIAGGYEQYFGPGTRLTVT.

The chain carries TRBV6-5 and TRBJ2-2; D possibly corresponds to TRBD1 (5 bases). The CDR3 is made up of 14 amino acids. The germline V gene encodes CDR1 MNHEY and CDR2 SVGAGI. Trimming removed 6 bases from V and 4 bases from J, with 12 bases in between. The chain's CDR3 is CASRDAGFTGELFF. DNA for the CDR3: TGTGCCAGCAGGGACGCAGGGTTCACCGGGGAGCTGTTTTTT.

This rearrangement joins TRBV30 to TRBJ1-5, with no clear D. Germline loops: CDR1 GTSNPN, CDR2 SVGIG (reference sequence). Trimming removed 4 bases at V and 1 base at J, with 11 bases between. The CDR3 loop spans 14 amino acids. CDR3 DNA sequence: TGTGCCTGGACCTCCGGTGCAAGCAATCAGCCCCAGCATTTT. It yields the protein CAWTSGASNQPQHF. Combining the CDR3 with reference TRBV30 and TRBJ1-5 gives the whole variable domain SQTIHQWPATLVQPVGSPLSLECTVEGTSNPNLYWYRQAAGRGLQLLFYSVGIGQISSEVPQNLSASRPQDRQFILSSKKLLLSDSGFYLCAWTSGASNQPQHFGDGTRLSIL.

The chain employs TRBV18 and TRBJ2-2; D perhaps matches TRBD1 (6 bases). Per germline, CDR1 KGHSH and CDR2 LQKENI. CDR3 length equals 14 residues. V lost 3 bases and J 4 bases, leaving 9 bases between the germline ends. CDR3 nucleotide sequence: TGTGCCAGCTCACCTAAACAGGGCACCGGGGAGCTGTTTTTT. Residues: CASSPKQGTGELFF.

CDR3 sequence reads: CASSHPPPLRSNNEQFF. The CDR3 DNA follows: TGTGCCAGCAGCCACCCCCCGCCTCTGCGGAGCAACAATGAGCAGTTCTTC. This chain connects TRBV5-6 to TRBJ2-1; no firm D call. V was trimmed by 4 bases and J by 5 bases, leaving 22 bases between them. The CDR3 has 17 amino acids. Germline lookup yields CDR1 SGHDT and CDR2 YYEEEE.

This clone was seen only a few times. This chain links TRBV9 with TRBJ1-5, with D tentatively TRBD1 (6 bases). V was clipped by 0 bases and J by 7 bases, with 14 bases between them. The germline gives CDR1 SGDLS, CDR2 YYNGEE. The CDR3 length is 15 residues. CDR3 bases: TGTGCCAGCAGCGTAGGGACAGTTAGTGGGCAGCCCCAGCATTTT. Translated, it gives CASSVGTVSGQPQHF. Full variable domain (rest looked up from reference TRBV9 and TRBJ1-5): DSGVTQTPKHLITATGQRVTLRCSPRSGDLSVYWYQQSLDQGLQFLIQYYNGEERAKGNILERFSAQQFPDLHSELNLSSLELGDSALYFCASSVGTVSGQPQHFGDGTRLSIL.

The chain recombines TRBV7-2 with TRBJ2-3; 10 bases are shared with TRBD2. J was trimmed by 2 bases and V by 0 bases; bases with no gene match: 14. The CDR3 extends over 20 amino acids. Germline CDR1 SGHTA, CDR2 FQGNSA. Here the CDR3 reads CASSLATPGLAKIYTDTQYF. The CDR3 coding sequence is TGTGCCAGCAGCTTAGCGACACCGGGACTAGCGAAAATCTACACAGATACGCAGTATTTT.

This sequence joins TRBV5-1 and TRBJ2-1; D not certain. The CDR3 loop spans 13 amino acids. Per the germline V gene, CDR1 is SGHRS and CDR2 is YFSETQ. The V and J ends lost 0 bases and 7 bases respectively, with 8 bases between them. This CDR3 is CASSLDSQNEQFF. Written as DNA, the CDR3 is TGCGCCAGCAGCTTGGACAGCCAAAATGAGCAGTTCTTC.

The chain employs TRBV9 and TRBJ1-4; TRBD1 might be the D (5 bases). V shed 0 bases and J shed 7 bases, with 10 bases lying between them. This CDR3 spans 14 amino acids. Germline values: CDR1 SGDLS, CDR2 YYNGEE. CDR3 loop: CASSVGVQGEKLFF. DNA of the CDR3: TGTGCCAGCAGCGTAGGTGTCCAGGGTGAAAAACTGTTTTTT.

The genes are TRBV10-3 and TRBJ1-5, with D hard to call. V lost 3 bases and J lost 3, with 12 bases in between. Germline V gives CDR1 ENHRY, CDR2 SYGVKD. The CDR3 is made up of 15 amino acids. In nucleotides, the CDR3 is TGTGCCATCAGTGACCCGGGTAGGAACAATCAGCCCCAGCATTTT. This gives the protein CAISDPGRNNQPQHF.

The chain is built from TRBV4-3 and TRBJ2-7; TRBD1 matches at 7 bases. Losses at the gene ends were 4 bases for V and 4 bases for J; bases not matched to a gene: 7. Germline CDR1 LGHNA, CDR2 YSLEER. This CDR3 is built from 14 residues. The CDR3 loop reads CASSPATGMYEQYF. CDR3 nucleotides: TGCGCCAGCAGCCCAGCGACAGGGATGTACGAGCAGTACTTC.

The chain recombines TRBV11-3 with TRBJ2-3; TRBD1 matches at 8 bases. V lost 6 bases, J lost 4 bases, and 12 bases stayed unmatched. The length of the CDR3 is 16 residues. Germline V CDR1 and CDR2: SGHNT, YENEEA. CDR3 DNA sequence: TGTGCCAGCAGTTGGGGGCAGGGGGCTATCGCAGATACGCAGTATTTT. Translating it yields CASSWGQGAIADTQYF.

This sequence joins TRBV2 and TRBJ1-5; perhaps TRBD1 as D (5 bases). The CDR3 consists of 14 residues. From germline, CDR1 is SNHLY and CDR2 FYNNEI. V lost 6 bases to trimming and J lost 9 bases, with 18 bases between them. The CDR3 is CASSADSGRWPQHF. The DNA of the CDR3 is TGTGCCAGCAGCGCAGACAGTGGACGTTGGCCCCAGCATTTT.

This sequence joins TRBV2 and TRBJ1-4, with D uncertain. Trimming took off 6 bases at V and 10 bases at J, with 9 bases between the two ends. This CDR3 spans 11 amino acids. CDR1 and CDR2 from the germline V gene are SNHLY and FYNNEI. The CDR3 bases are TGTGCCAGCAGCGAACGAGGAAAACTGTTTTTT. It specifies CASSERGKLFF.

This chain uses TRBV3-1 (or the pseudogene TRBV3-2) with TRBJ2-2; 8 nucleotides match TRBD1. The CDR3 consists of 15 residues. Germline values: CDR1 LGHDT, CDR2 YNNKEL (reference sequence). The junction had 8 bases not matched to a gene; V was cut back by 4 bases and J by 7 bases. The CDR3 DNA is TGTGCCAGCAGCCCAGGACAGGGTACGAACGGGGAGCTGTTTTTT. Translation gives CASSPGQGTNGELFF.

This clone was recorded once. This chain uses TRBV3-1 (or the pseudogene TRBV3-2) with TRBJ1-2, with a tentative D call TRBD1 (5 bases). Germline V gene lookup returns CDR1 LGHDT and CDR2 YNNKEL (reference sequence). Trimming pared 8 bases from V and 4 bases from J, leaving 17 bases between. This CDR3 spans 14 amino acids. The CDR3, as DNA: TGTGCCAGCGCCCCGGGGGTCCGAAGCTATGGCTACACCTTC. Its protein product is CASAPGVRSYGYTF.

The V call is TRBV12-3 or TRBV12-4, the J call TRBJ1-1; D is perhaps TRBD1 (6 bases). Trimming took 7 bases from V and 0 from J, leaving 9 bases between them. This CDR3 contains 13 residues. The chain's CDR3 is CASTQGMNTEAFF. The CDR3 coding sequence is TGTGCCAGCACCCAGGGGATGAACACTGAAGCTTTCTTT.

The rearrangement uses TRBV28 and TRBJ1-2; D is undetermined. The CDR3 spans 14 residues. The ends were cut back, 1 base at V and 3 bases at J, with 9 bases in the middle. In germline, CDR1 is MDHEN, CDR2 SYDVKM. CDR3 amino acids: CASSLLAGDYGYTF. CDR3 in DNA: TGTGCCAGCAGTTTATTGGCAGGTGACTATGGCTACACCTTC.

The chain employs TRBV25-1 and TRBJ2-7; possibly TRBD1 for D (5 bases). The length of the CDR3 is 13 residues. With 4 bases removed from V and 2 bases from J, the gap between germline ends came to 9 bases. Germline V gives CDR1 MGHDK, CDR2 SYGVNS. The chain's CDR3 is CASSATGTYEQYF. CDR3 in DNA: TGTGCCAGCAGTGCCACAGGAACCTACGAGCAGTACTTC.

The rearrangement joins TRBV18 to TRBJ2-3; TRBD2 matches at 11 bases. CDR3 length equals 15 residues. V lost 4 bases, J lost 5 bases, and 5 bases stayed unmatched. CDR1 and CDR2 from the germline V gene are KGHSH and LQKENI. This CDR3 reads CASSLSGGAQDTQYF. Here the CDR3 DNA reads TGTGCCAGCTCACTTAGCGGGGGGGCTCAAGATACGCAGTATTTT.

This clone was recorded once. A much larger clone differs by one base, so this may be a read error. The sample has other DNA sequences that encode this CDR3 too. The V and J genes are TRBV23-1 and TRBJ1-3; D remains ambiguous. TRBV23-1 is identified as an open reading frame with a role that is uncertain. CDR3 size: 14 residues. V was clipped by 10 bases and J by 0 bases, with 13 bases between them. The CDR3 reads CAKITVNSGNTIYF. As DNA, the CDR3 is TGCGCCAAGATAACAGTTAACTCTGGAAACACCATATATTTT.

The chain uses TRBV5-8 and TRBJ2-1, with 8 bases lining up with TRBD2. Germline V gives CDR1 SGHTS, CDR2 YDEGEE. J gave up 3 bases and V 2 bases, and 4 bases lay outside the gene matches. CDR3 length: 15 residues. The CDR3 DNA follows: TGTGCCAGCAGCTTAGCGGGGGTGGGCTACAATGAGCAGTTCTTC. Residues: CASSLAGVGYNEQFF.

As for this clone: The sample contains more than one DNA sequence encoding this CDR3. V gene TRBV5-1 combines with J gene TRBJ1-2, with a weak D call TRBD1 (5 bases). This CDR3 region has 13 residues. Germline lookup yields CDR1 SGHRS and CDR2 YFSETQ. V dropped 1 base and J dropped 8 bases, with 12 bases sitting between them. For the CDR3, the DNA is TGCGCCAGCAGCTTGTTTACGGGGGAAGGCTACACCTTC. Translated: CASSLFTGEGYTF.

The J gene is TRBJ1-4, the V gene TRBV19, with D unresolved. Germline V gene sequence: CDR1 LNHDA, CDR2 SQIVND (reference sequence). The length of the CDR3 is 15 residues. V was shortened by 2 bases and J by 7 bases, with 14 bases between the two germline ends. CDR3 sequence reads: CASSILRGLGEKLFF. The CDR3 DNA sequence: TGTGCCAGTAGTATACTCCGGGGATTGGGTGAAAAACTGTTTTTT.

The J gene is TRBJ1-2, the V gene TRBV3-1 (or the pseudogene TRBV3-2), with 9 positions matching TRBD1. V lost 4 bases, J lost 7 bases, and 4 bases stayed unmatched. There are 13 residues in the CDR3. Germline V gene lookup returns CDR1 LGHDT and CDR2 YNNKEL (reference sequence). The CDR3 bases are TGTGCCAGCAGCCTGGGACAGGGATTTGGCTACACCTTC. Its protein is CASSLGQGFGYTF.

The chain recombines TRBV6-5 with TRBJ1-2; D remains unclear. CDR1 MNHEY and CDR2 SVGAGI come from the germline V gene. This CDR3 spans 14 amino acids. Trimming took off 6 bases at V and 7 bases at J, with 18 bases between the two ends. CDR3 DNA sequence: TGTGCCAGCAGCCCCCAGACGGGAAGCCCTGGCTACACCTTC. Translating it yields CASSPQTGSPGYTF.

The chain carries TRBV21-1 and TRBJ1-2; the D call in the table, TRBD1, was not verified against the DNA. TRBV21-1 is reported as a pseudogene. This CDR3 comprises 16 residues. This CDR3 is CASSKGIGTGTYGYTF. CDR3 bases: TGTGCCAGCAGCAAAGGGATCGGGACAGGCACCTATGGCTACACCTTC.

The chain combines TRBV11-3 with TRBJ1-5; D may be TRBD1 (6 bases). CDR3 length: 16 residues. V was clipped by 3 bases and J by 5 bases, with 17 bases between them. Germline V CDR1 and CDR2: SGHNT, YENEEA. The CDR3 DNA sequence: TGTGCCAGCAGCTTCCGGGACACCCTTTGGGATCAGCCCCAGCATTTT. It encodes CASSFRDTLWDQPQHF.